This T cell receptor (beta chain) was identified during a study of technical replicates of blood from several donors. Here immunoSEQ multiplex PCR was the method, and the copy in TCRdb shows in-frame clones only, minus some. The sample shows more than 75,000 clones, 96% of them seen only once. J lost 6 bases, V lost 3 bases, and 3 bases had no gene match. The length of the CDR3 is 13 residues. Germline-derived CDR1 and CDR2 are MNHNS and SASEGT. The chain carries TRBV6-1 and TRBJ1-1, with TRBD1 matching over 8 bases. The source is a human donor in good health. The material sequenced was T cells isolated from PBMCs. The CDR3 region is CASSDRGLAEAFF. The CDR3, as DNA: TGTGCCAGCAGTGACAGGGGGCTCGCTGAAGCTTTCTTT.